This T cell receptor (beta chain) appears in the sequencing data of a study of T cells after yellow fever vaccination (dated by TCRdb to 2018 to 2020). A note on the overall study: The SMART-Seq v4 Ultra Low Input RNA kit was used to prepare libraries from fractions with low cell numbers. Blood was collected at multiple timepoints before and after primary and secondary immunization, and bulk PBMC replicates and cell subsets were isolated. To track T-cell clones before and after primary and booster YFV17D yellow fever vaccination, bulk TCR alpha and beta repertoires were sequenced longitudinally. Two healthy male donors made up the cohort, one aged 18 to 30 years and the other aged 30 to 40 years.

Sequenced on an Illumina NovaSeq 6000. TCR cDNA was made using 5'RACE template switching, a step that added a universal primer site and unique molecular identifiers. Priming for cDNA synthesis came from both the TCR alpha and TCR beta constant segments. Library amplification used two PCR steps, and the second PCR step added sample barcodes and sequencing adapters. Libraries were sequenced on Illumina HiSeq 2500 (2x100 bp) or NovaSeq (2x150 bp). In the original analysis: Reads were demultiplexed and collapsed into UMI consensus sequences with MIGEC, and V(D)J alignment was performed with MiXCR. Vaccine-responding clonotypes were identified with edgeR using replicate PBMC samples, with FDR below 0.01 and a log2 fold change above 5 up to day 15 being required. Bulk clonotypes were assigned CD4 or CD8 identity according to which sequenced CD4 or CD8 repertoire held them at higher abundance. TCRdb reworked the public reads: Q25 trimming with fastp, MiXCR clone assembly, productive beta chains retained. Rows merge per CDR3 protein into single entries with the most common DNA and genes. These V and J calls originate from TCRdb's pipeline instead of the authors' own analysis. In this sample the table shows some 340,000 distinct CDR3 sequences, 4.1% of which occur a single time. The ten largest clones capture 20% to 25% of the sample.

This clonotype has at least ten counts. Its antigen is not yet known. Base quality data are lacking; no much larger clone is found one base away. The paper's findings and limits, for the study overall: Compared with the primary T-cell response, the secondary T-cell response was faster but weaker, reaching its peak on day 5 rather than on day 15. Because only two donors were included in the study, the extent to which the findings can be generalized is limited. A small share of clonotypes was detected in both CD4 and CD8 compartments, with the overlap likely arising from convergent recombination. Computational filtering was needed because FACS-sorted repertoires could contain abundant contaminating clonotypes from the bulk population. After the booster, most of the clones that had expanded following primary vaccination were detected again (roughly 97% of CD4 and 88% of CD8), which suggests that memory was broadly maintained.

Based on the germline V gene (reference sequence), the CDR1 and CDR2 sequences are SEHNR and FQNEAQ. V and J lose 1 base and 7 bases, and a span of 17 bases separates them. Including cysteine and phenylalanine, the CDR3 has 15 amino acids. This entry keeps only the CDR3 DNA: 45 bases, framed from base 1. Interpreted using the paper, the treatment or condition label stands for: live attenuated yellow fever vaccine strain. At each blood-draw timepoint, two biological replicates of bulk PBMCs were obtained. A standard Ficoll-Paque protocol was used to isolate PBMCs from peripheral blood. TriZol was used to extract RNA from bulk PBMCs, CD4 and CD8 fractions, and dextramer-positive and dextramer-negative fractions.

Sequenced here: PBMCs, sampled 5 days after the yellow fever booster vaccination. The sequence links TRBV7-9 to TRBJ2-7; matching of 6 bases hints at TRBD2 as the D gene. The clonotype originates from a young man who received the YFV17D yellow fever vaccine. The CDR3 loop reads CASSLGVALAGEQYF. Read as DNA, the sequence is TGTGCCAGCAGCTTAGGCGTCGCTTTGGCGGGGGAGCAGTACTTC.